This is a list of T cell receptor beta chains from one sample in a study of blood T cell repertoires in COVID-19. TCRdb keeps only in-frame clones here, not all; method: immunoSEQ multiplex PCR. The sample lists some 260,000 clones; roughly 84% were seen once. The sample was peripheral blood. All receptors derive from a woman between 35 and 50 years old with active or convalescent COVID-19. The CDR3 runs from the conserved cysteine through the conserved F or W. The D gene is left open where the match is weak. Clone size is stated in some rows and not others, as once, few, many or a class when expanded.

cdr3_aa cdr3_nt v_call d_call j_call clone_size
CASSPGHTGNTIYF TGTGCCAGCTCACCTGGACACACTGGAAACACCATATATTTT TRBV18 . TRBJ1-3 .
CASSYRGDGETQYF TGTGCCAGCAGCTACAGGGGCGATGGGGAGACCCAGTACTTC TRBV6-5 TRBD1 TRBJ2-5 .
CASTDRGHSYEQYF TGTGCCAGTACCGACAGGGGGCATTCCTACGAGCAGTACTTC TRBV19 TRBD1 TRBJ2-7 .
CASSPRTGASEAFF TGTGCCAGCAGTCCCCGGACAGGGGCATCTGAAGCTTTCTTT TRBV6-4 TRBD1 TRBJ1-1 .
CASSPGTGSQETQYF TGTGCCAGCTCACCTGGGACAGGGAGTCAAGAGACCCAGTACTTC TRBV18 TRBD1 TRBJ2-5 .
CASRTSGGETQYF TGTGCCAGCAGAACTAGCGGGGGGGAGACCCAGTACTTC TRBV5-6 TRBD2 TRBJ2-5 .
CASMLSAGEQFF TGTGCCAGCATGTTAAGCGCGGGGGAGCAGTTCTTC TRBV2 . TRBJ2-1 .
CASSAGSQPQHF TGTGCCAGCAGTGCAGGGTCCCAGCCCCAGCATTTT TRBV2 . TRBJ1-5 few
CASSSGRGVDNEQFF TGTGCCAGCAGCTCCGGGAGGGGGGTGGACAATGAGCAGTTCTTC TRBV7-7 TRBD2 TRBJ2-1 many
CASSVTGGANEKLFF TGTGCCAGCAGCGTGACAGGGGGAGCTAATGAAAAACTGTTTTTT TRBV9 TRBD1 TRBJ1-4 .
CASSPDSSAGNTIYF TGTGCCAGCAGCCCCGACAGTAGTGCTGGAAACACCATATATTTT TRBV7-3 . TRBJ1-3 .
CASSFGTGDSPLHF TGTGCCAGCAGCTTCGGGACAGGCGACTCACCCCTCCACTTT TRBV13 TRBD1 TRBJ1-6 .
CASSEQGQDQETQYF TGTGCCAGCAGTGAACAGGGGCAGGACCAAGAGACCCAGTACTTC TRBV2 . TRBJ2-5 .
CASSVRDSSYNSPLHF TGTGCCAGCAGTGTAAGGGACAGCTCCTATAATTCACCCCTCCACTTT TRBV2 TRBD1 TRBJ1-6 .
CASSPRSDTEAFF TGTGCCAGTAGTCCCCGCAGCGACACTGAAGCTTTCTTT TRBV19 . TRBJ1-1 few
CASNPTGNTEAFF TGTGCCAGCAACCCTACAGGGAACACTGAAGCTTTCTTT TRBV5-6 . TRBJ1-1 .
CAGTSGGTTGELFF TGTGCCGGCACTAGCGGGGGGACCACCGGGGAGCTGTTTTTT TRBV30 TRBD2 TRBJ2-2 .
CASRWEGDSPLHF TGTGCCAGCAGATGGGAGGGGGATTCACCCCTCCACTTT TRBV6-5 . TRBJ1-6 .
CATSDHRAINEKLFF TGTGCCACCAGTGACCACAGGGCGATTAATGAAAAACTGTTTTTT TRBV24-1 . TRBJ1-4 .
CASTEQGLRTAKNIQYF TGTGCCAGCACTGAACAGGGGCTTCGGACTGCCAAAAACATTCAGTACTTC TRBV28 TRBD1 TRBJ2-4 .
CASSLWGESSGNTIYF TGCGCCAGCAGCTTGTGGGGGGAGAGCTCTGGAAACACCATATATTTT TRBV5-1 . TRBJ1-3 .
CASSQRYGGEAFF TGTGCCAGCAGCCAAAGGTACGGGGGTGAAGCTTTCTTT TRBV16 . TRBJ1-1 few
CASSPDRVYGYTF TGTGCCAGCTCCCCCGACAGGGTCTACGGCTACACCTTC TRBV18 TRBD1 TRBJ1-2 .
CASSSWEGGFSSYNSPLHF TGCGCCAGCAGTAGCTGGGAGGGGGGTTTTAGCTCCTATAATTCACCCCTCCACTTT TRBV10-1 . TRBJ1-6 .
CASSYGQGNTEAFF TGTGCCAGCAGCTACGGACAGGGGAACACTGAAGCTTTCTTT TRBV7-8 TRBD1 TRBJ1-1 few
CASSLRWGEKDTQYF TGTGCCAGCAGCTTAAGATGGGGCGAGAAAGATACGCAGTATTTT TRBV7-9 . TRBJ2-3 .
CAISDSGTSGLGEQFF TGTGCCATCAGTGACTCCGGGACTAGCGGGTTGGGTGAGCAGTTCTTC TRBV10-3 TRBD2 TRBJ2-1 .
CASARDRKETQYF TGTGCCAGCGCCCGGGACAGAAAAGAGACCCAGTACTTC TRBV6-5 TRBD1 TRBJ2-5 .
CASTKGQLNTEAFF TGTGCCAGTACTAAGGGACAGTTGAACACTGAAGCTTTCTTT TRBV2 TRBD1 TRBJ1-1 few
CASSFNRAYGYTF TGTGCCAGCAGTTTTAACAGGGCTTATGGCTACACCTTC TRBV28 . TRBJ1-2 once
CASNLGGPGSQPQHF TGTGCCAGCAACCTGGGAGGTCCAGGGAGCCAGCCCCAGCATTTT TRBV28 . TRBJ1-5 once
CASSHNYGYTF TGTGCCAGCAGCCATAACTATGGCTACACCTTC TRBV11-2 . TRBJ1-2 .
CASSVGGQGDQPQHF TGTGCCAGCAGCGTAGGAGGACAGGGGGATCAGCCCCAGCATTTT TRBV9 TRBD1 TRBJ1-5 .
CASSGAASTDTQYF TGTGCCAGCAGCGGCGCGGCTAGCACAGATACGCAGTATTTT TRBV9 . TRBJ2-3 .
CAWSIVQEQYF TGTGCCTGGAGTATAGTACAGGAGCAGTACTTC TRBV30 . TRBJ2-7 .
CASSPGLVTDTQYF TGTGCCAGCAGTCCGGGACTAGTCACAGATACGCAGTATTTT TRBV28 TRBD2 TRBJ2-3 .
CASSQDSYRGDYGYTF TGTGCCAGCAGCCAAGATTCTTACAGGGGTGACTATGGCTACACCTTC TRBV4-2 TRBD1 TRBJ1-2 .
CASSETGYGNTIYF TGTGCCAGCAGCGAGACAGGGTACGGAAACACCATATATTTT TRBV2 TRBD1 TRBJ1-3 .
CSAARDTGYGYTF TGCAGCGCTGCGAGGGACACCGGCTATGGCTACACCTTC TRBV29-1 . TRBJ1-2 .
CASSQTRGNTEAFF TGCGCCAGCAGCCAAACACGGGGGAACACTGAAGCTTTCTTT TRBV5-1 . TRBJ1-1 .
CASSWHREGGNTIYF TGTGCCAGCAGTTGGCACAGGGAGGGAGGAAACACCATATATTTT TRBV6-5 . TRBJ1-3 .
CASSLSFDSPLHF TGTGCCAGCAGTCTGAGTTTCGATTCACCCCTCCACTTT TRBV28 . TRBJ1-6 .
CATSDPLGRDQETQYF TGTGCCACCAGTGATCCCCTCGGCAGGGACCAAGAGACCCAGTACTTC TRBV24-1 . TRBJ2-5 .